This TCR beta chain derives from a study of response to subunit inactivated influenza vaccine (dated by TCRdb to about 2018). Background for the entire study: The study used deep quantitative T cell receptor repertoire profiling to track responses to a trivalent subunit inactivated influenza vaccine. Overall study outcomes, separate from this receptor: The authors proposed that each seasonal influenza vaccination may bring in only a limited number of new T cells.

The protocol used for the library was RT-PCR. Sequencing relied on an Illumina HiSeq 2500. TCRdb reprocessing: public reads trimmed at Q25 with fastp, clones called with MiXCR, in-frame beta chains kept. Entries that share a CDR3 protein sequence are merged under the most common genes and DNA. This sample holds almost 250,000 distinct CDR3 sequences; 9% to 15% were observed only once. The ten largest clones take up roughly 7.7% of the sample. The CDR3 holds 11 amino acids from the cysteine to the phenylalanine. The entry retains the CDR3 DNA only, 33 bases that are in frame from base 1. The germline V gene supplies CDR1 MNHNS and CDR2 SASEGT. As concerns this clonotype: No antigen is known for it. Relative to the germline gene, one junction end is altered; a read error may explain this.

The material sequenced was non-naive T cells sorted from PBMCs, taken 14 to 15 days before vaccination. Taken with the paper, the label for cell subset or site translates to: memory T cell fraction. The TCR sequence derives from a man aged 45-65 years who received an inactivated influenza vaccine. Donor details come from another sample of the same person, matched by shared clones. The rearrangement joined TRBV6-1 to TRBJ1-1; the D segment cannot be called with confidence. The nucleotide sequence reads TGTGCCAGCCGTGAGGAGGCTGAAGCTTTCTTT. It translates to CASREEAEAFF.